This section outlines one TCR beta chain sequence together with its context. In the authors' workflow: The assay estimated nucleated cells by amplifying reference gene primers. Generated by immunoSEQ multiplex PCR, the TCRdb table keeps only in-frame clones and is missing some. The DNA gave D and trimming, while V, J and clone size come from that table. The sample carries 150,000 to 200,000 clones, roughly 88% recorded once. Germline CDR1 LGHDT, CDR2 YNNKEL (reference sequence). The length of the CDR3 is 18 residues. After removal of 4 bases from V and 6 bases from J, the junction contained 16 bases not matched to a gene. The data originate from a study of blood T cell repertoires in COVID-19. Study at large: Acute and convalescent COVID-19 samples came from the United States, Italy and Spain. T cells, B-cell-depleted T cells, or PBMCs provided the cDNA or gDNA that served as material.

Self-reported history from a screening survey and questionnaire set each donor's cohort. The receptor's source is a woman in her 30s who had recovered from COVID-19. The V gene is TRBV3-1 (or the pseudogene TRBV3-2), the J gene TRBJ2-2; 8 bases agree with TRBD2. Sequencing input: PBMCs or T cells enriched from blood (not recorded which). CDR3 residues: CASSLRRPGLEGAGELFF. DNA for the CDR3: TGTGCCAGCAGCCTTAGAAGACCGGGACTAGAGGGAGCCGGGGAGCTGTTTTTT.